Shown below are 9 T cell receptor beta chains from a single sample sequenced in a study of blood T cell repertoires in COVID-19. Some clones are missing from TCRdb's copy, which holds only in-frame ones; the method was immunoSEQ multiplex PCR. The sample carries 300,000 or so clones, 87% recorded once. What was sequenced was PBMCs or T cells enriched from blood (not recorded which). All receptors derive from a woman aged 25 to 39 who had recovered from COVID-19.

The rearrangement links TRBV2 to TRBJ2-5; D is unresolved. The V gene lost 6 bases and the J gene lost 2 bases, with 7 bases spanning the gap. The CDR3 has 12 amino acids. Germline CDR1 is SNHLY and CDR2 is FYNNEI. The chain's CDR3 is CASSFSQETQYF. The CDR3 region has the DNA TGTGCCAGCAGCTTCAGTCAAGAGACCCAGTACTTC.

V usage is TRBV4-1 and J usage is TRBJ1-2; D gene ambiguous. V shed 7 bases and J shed 8 bases, with 17 bases lying between them. The germline gives CDR1 MGHRA, CDR2 YSYEKL. This CDR3 contains 13 residues. The CDR3 here is CASTPTGRRGYTF. The CDR3 DNA follows: TGCGCCAGCACTCCGACTGGTCGTCGAGGCTACACCTTC.

The V call is TRBV5-1, the J call TRBJ2-1; 7 bases map to TRBD1. CDR3 size: 16 residues. The trim removed 0 bases at V and 8 bases at J, leaving 11 bases unmatched. The V gene's germline CDR1 is SGHRS and CDR2 YFSETQ. In nucleotides, the CDR3 is TGCGCCAGCAGCTTGGGGACAGGTGCTGGGATCGATGAGCAGTTCTTC. Its translation is CASSLGTGAGIDEQFF.

The V gene is TRBV6-5, the J gene TRBJ2-7, with D possibly TRBD2 on 5 matching bases. The CDR3 is made up of 15 amino acids. Germline CDR1 is MNHEY and CDR2 is SVGAGI. Trimming pared 6 bases from V and 5 bases from J, leaving 20 bases between. The CDR3 DNA sequence: TGTGCCAGCAGGAAAAGGTCCCGGGGTGGCCACGAGCAGTACTTC. Translated, it gives CASRKRSRGGHEQYF.

The CDR3 is CASSLSTDPNEKLFF. The CDR3 DNA reads as TGTGCCAGCAGCTTGAGTACAGACCCGAATGAAAAACTGTTTTTT. The chain has TRBV5-4 and TRBJ1-4, with D hard to call. V lost 1 base, J lost 5 bases, and 12 bases lay in between. The CDR3 runs to 15 residues. Germline values: CDR1 SGHNT, CDR2 YYREEE (reference sequence).

This clone was seen once. The J gene is TRBJ1-6, the V gene TRBV18, with 11 nucleotides matching TRBD1. Germline V CDR1 and CDR2: KGHSH, LQKENI. J gave up 8 bases and V 2 bases, and 2 bases lay outside the gene matches. The CDR3 is made up of 15 amino acids. As DNA, the CDR3 is TGTGCCAGCTCACCAAGGACAGGGGGCGATTCACCCCTCCACTTT. Translation: CASSPRTGGDSPLHF.

CDR3 sequence reads: CASSLRASGVQGDTQYF. The DNA of the CDR3 is TGTGCCAGCAGCTTACGGGCTAGCGGGGTCCAGGGAGATACGCAGTATTTT. The chain is built from TRBV7-8 and TRBJ2-3, with 9 bases lining up with TRBD2. With V trimmed by 2 bases and J by 5 bases, 11 bases remained unmatched. The germline V gene encodes CDR1 SGHVS and CDR2 FQNEAQ. The CDR3 totals 17 residues.

This clone was observed a handful of times. The chain carries TRBV30 and TRBJ1-1; the D is unclear. CDR3 length: 13 amino acids. The germline CDR1 and CDR2 sequences are GTSNPN and SVGIG (reference sequence). The V gene lost 1 base and the J gene lost 6 bases, with 12 bases spanning the gap. CDR3 in amino acids: CAWSGGLGSEAFF. The CDR3 region has the DNA TGTGCCTGGAGTGGCGGGTTGGGGTCTGAAGCTTTCTTT.

This clone was seen once. J is TRBJ1-2 and V is TRBV13; D perhaps matches TRBD1 (6 bases). Trimming shortened V by 8 bases and J by 4 bases, and 17 bases separated the two germline ends. From germline, CDR1 is PRHDT and CDR2 FYEKMQ (reference sequence). The CDR3 runs 14 residues. The DNA of the CDR3 is TGTGCCAGCGACGGGGGGCACAACCCCTATGGCTACACCTTC. This translates into CASDGGHNPYGYTF.